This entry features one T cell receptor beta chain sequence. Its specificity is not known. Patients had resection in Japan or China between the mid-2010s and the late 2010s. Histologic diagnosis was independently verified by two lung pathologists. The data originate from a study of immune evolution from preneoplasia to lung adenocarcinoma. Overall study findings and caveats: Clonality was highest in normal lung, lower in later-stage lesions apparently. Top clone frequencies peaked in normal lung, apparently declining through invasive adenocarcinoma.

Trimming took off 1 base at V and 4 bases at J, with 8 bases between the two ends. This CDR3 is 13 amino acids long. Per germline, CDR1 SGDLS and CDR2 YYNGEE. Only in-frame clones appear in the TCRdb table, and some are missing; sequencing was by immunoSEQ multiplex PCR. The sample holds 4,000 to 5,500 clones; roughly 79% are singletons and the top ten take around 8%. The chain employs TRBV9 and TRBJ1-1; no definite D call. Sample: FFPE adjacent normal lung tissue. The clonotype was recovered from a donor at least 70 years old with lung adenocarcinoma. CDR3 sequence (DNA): TGTGCCAGCAGCGTACGACTGGCCACTGAAGCTTTCTTT. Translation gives CASSVRLATEAFF.